A single sample is the source of the 13 T cell receptor beta chains below, sequenced in a study of cytomegalovirus exposure and HLA in healthy donors. Use of 60 Vbeta and 13 Jbeta primers characterized the PCR. Produced via immunoSEQ multiplex PCR; TCRdb's table is partial and in-frame only. The sample holds more than 150,000 clones, 82% seen once. Sequencing input: PBMCs. These receptors were collected from a man aged 35 to 55 in good health and CMV-seronegative.

The chain employs TRBV6-6 and TRBJ1-2; 7 nucleotides match TRBD1. V lost 2 bases to trimming and J lost 6 bases; unmatched junction nucleotides: 12. The germline V gene encodes CDR1 MNHNY and CDR2 SVGAGI (reference sequence). This CDR3 is 16 amino acids long. This CDR3 reads CASSYIDDRVGHGYTF. The CDR3 DNA sequence: TGTGCCAGCAGTTACATAGACGACAGGGTCGGACATGGCTACACCTTC.

The rearrangement joins TRBV7-9 to TRBJ1-4; 9 bases map to TRBD1. CDR3 length: 12 amino acids. Germline lookup yields CDR1 SEHNR and CDR2 FQNEAQ (reference sequence). CDR3 DNA sequence: TGTGCTAGCGGACAGGGGAATGAAAAACTGTTTTTT. Its translation: CASGQGNEKLFF.

The rearrangement joins TRBV14 to TRBJ2-1; maybe TRBD1 (8 bases). CDR1 is SGHDN, CDR2 FVKESK, per germline. The V gene lost 0 bases and the J gene lost 8 bases, with 23 bases spanning the gap. The CDR3 is 18 residues long. The CDR3, as DNA: TGTGCCAGCAGCCAAGACCGGACCACGAGGACAGGGAGGGATGAGCAGTTCTTC. This encodes CASSQDRTTRTGRDEQFF.

V and J are TRBV15 and TRBJ2-1; possible D gene TRBD2, 6 bases. Germline V lookup: CDR1 LNHNV, CDR2 YYDKDF (reference sequence). V gave up 6 bases and J gave up 2 bases, with 20 bases separating them. The CDR3 runs 17 residues. The CDR3 bases are TGTGCCACCAGGTCCTCCGGGGAGGCGGGCCCCTACAATGAGCAGTTCTTC. Its protein is CATRSSGEAGPYNEQFF.

The chain uses TRBV7-9 and TRBJ2-7; TRBD1 matches 7 bases. The ends lost 4 bases at V and 0 bases at J; junction bases unmatched: 6. The CDR3 totals 15 residues. Per germline, CDR1 SEHNR and CDR2 FQNEAQ (reference sequence). The CDR3 loop is CASSWGQSYSYEQYF. CDR3 DNA sequence: TGTGCCAGCAGCTGGGGACAGAGCTACTCCTACGAGCAGTACTTC.

The chain joins TRBV28 to TRBJ1-4, with 7 bases that match TRBD1. Germline trimming cut 4 bases from V and 7 bases from J; bases unmatched to any gene: 6. The CDR3 has 14 amino acids. The germline CDR1 and CDR2 sequences are MDHEN and SYDVKM. The CDR3, as DNA: TGTGCCAGCAGTTCGGGACAGTTGGGTGAAAAACTGTTTTTT. Its protein product is CASSSGQLGEKLFF. The full variable domain, completed using reference TRBV28 and TRBJ1-4, is DVKVTQSSRYLVKRTGEKVFLECVQDMDHENMFWYRQDPGLGLRLIYFSYDVKMKEKGDIPEGYSVSREKKERFSLILESASTNQTSMYLCASSSGQLGEKLFFGSGTQLSVL.

The chain links TRBV28 to TRBJ1-3, with a weak D call TRBD1 (6 bases). The length of the CDR3 is 17 residues. CDR1 MDHEN and CDR2 SYDVKM come from the germline V gene. V lost 4 bases to trimming and J lost 4 bases, with 20 bases between them. CDR3 sequence reads: CASSSTGRGMSGNTIYF. As DNA, the CDR3 is TGTGCCAGCAGTTCAACAGGGAGGGGAATGTCCGGAAACACCATATATTTT. The full variable domain, its missing parts supplied by reference TRBV28 and TRBJ1-3, is DVKVTQSSRYLVKRTGEKVFLECVQDMDHENMFWYRQDPGLGLRLIYFSYDVKMKEKGDIPEGYSVSREKKERFSLILESASTNQTSMYLCASSSTGRGMSGNTIYFGEGSWLTVV.

The chain links TRBV6-4 to TRBJ2-3, with 10 bases identical to TRBD2. The CDR3 is made up of 14 amino acids. Per the germline V gene, CDR1 is MRHNA and CDR2 is SNTAGT. The junction had 1 base not matched to a gene; V was cut back by 3 bases and J by 4 bases. The CDR3 spells CASSEGLAADTQYF. CDR3 DNA sequence: TGTGCCAGCAGTGAAGGACTAGCGGCAGATACGCAGTATTTT.

This sequence joins TRBV28 and TRBJ2-7; the D gene is possibly TRBD1 (6 bases). This CDR3 is 14 amino acids long. Trimming stripped 8 bases from V and 6 bases from J, with 20 bases between. The germline gives CDR1 MDHEN, CDR2 SYDVKM. CDR3 amino acids: CASQTGDKLTEQYF. Here the CDR3 DNA reads TGTGCCAGCCAGACAGGAGATAAACTGACCGAGCAGTACTTC. Full variable domain (missing parts from reference TRBV28 and TRBJ2-7): DVKVTQSSRYLVKRTGEKVFLECVQDMDHENMFWYRQDPGLGLRLIYFSYDVKMKEKGDIPEGYSVSREKKERFSLILESASTNQTSMYLCASQTGDKLTEQYFGPGTRLTVT.

V gene TRBV5-4 combines with J gene TRBJ2-7; D not resolved. This CDR3 contains 14 residues. CDR1 and CDR2 from the germline V gene are SGHNT and YYREEE (reference sequence). V was clipped by 2 bases and J by 1 base, with 10 bases between them. Written as DNA, the CDR3 is TGTGCCAGCAGCTTAGGTCTAGAGTCCTACGAGCAGTACTTC. Protein product: CASSLGLESYEQYF. The entire variable domain, with the rest obtained from reference TRBV5-4 and TRBJ2-7, is as follows: ETGVTQSPTHLIKTRGQQVTLRCSSQSGHNTVSWYQQALGQGPQFIFQYYREEENGRGNFPPRFSGLQFPNYSSELNVNALELDDSALYLCASSLGLESYEQYFGPGTRLTVT.

This chain uses TRBV7-3 with TRBJ1-3; 9 bases fit TRBD1. There are 15 residues in the CDR3. CDR1 is SGHTA, CDR2 FQGTGA, per germline. With 5 bases clipped from V and 2 bases from J, the junction kept 4 bases outside the gene matches. In nucleotides, the CDR3 is TGTGCCAGCAGCCCACAGGGGGCCCCTGGAAACACCATATATTTT. Translated, it gives CASSPQGAPGNTIYF.

The V gene is TRBV19, the J gene TRBJ2-3; 7 bases match TRBD2. V shed 0 bases and J 5 bases; nucleotides not matched to a gene: 14. CDR3 length: 18 amino acids. In germline, CDR1 is LNHDA, CDR2 SQIVND (reference sequence). This chain's CDR3 is CASSIDPPGPGGRDTQYF. Written as DNA, the CDR3 is TGTGCCAGTAGTATAGATCCCCCAGGCCCGGGGGGAAGAGATACGCAGTATTTT.

The rearrangement links TRBV9 to TRBJ1-2; no clear D. Germline-derived CDR1 and CDR2 are SGDLS and YYNGEE. V was pared by 0 bases and J by 9 bases, with 15 bases between. The CDR3 length is 14 residues. CDR3 loop: CASSVESAAGSYTF. CDR3 coding DNA: TGTGCCAGCAGCGTAGAGTCGGCGGCTGGCAGCTACACCTTC.